Presented here are 30 T cell receptor beta chains from one specimen sequenced in a study of shared clonotypes between healthy human individuals. Measured with immunoSEQ multiplex PCR; TCRdb has only the in-frame clones, and not every one. This table holds 630,000 or so clones, 95% to 98% found once. The naive CD8 subset, CD45RO-negative cells positively selected for CCR7, excluded terminally differentiated effector memory CD45RA+ cells. Sequencing was performed on naive CD8+ T cells sorted from blood. The receptors stem from a man aged 30 to 45 in good health.

The chain employs TRBV2 and TRBJ2-7; 8 bases agree with TRBD2. The CDR3 has 12 residues. CDR1 is SNHLY, CDR2 FYNNEI, per germline. The CDR3 reads CASQRGSYEQYF. CDR3 in DNA: TGTGCGTCTCAGCGGGGGTCCTACGAGCAGTACTTC.

CDR3 in amino acids: CASEGSGTTYNEQFF. CDR3 DNA sequence: TGCGCCAGCGAGGGTTCTGGGACTACCTACAATGAGCAGTTCTTC. The J gene is TRBJ2-1, the V gene TRBV10-2; 7 bases match TRBD2. CDR3 length: 15 residues. From germline, CDR1 is WSHSY and CDR2 SAAADI. Trimming took 8 bases from V and 2 from J; bases not matched to a gene: 9.

V usage is TRBV29-1 and J usage is TRBJ2-2; D remains unclear. The germline gives CDR1 SQVTM, CDR2 ANQGSEA. Trimming stripped 2 bases from V and 0 bases from J, with 4 bases between. The CDR3 is 13 amino acids. CDR3 in amino acids: CSVEISNTGELFF. DNA of the CDR3: TGCAGCGTTGAAATTTCGAACACCGGGGAGCTGTTTTTT.

This CDR3 reads CAISFTSGAYNEQFF. CDR3 sequence (DNA): TGTGCCATCAGTTTTACTAGCGGAGCCTACAATGAGCAGTTCTTC. The chain links TRBV10-3 to TRBJ2-1; TRBD2 aligns across 8 bases. The V segment lost 5 bases and the J segment 2 bases; nucleotides outside the gene matches: 5. This CDR3 region has 15 residues. Germline CDR1 is ENHRY and CDR2 is SYGVKD.

The chain joins TRBV4-3 to TRBJ2-7; a weak D match, TRBD1 (6 bases). Germline CDR1 LGHNA, CDR2 YSLEER. This CDR3 comprises 15 residues. Trimming stripped 3 bases from V and 5 bases from J, with 17 bases between. The CDR3 sequence is CASSQRIQGNHEQYF. CDR3 bases: TGCGCCAGCAGCCAGAGGATCCAGGGGAACCACGAGCAGTACTTC.

V usage is TRBV11-2 and J usage is TRBJ2-2; tentatively, D is TRBD2 (6 bases). The V gene lost 1 base and the J gene lost 5 bases, with 11 bases spanning the gap. There are 15 residues in the CDR3. Germline lookup yields CDR1 SGHAT and CDR2 FQNNGV. The CDR3 DNA reads TGTGCCAGCAGCTTAGCGCGGGGATGGACCGGGGAGCTGTTTTTT. Amino acids: CASSLARGWTGELFF.

The V and J genes are TRBV7-9 and TRBJ2-5; D remains unclear. CDR3 length: 12 amino acids. Germline assignment: CDR1 SEHNR and CDR2 FQNEAQ (reference sequence). Deletions cut 8 bases from V and 4 bases from J, with 11 bases between. CDR3 sequence reads: CASGLLLETQYF. DNA for the CDR3: TGTGCCAGCGGGCTTTTATTAGAGACCCAGTACTTC.

The CDR3 DNA sequence: TGTGCCAGCAGTATACGGGACAGTGAAAAACTGTTTTTT. It is translated as CASSIRDSEKLFF. The chain employs TRBV6-1 and TRBJ1-4; 7 positions match TRBD1. The germline V gene has CDR1 MNHNS and CDR2 SASEGT. V dropped 5 bases and J dropped 7; count of bases not matched to a gene: 4. The CDR3 spans 13 residues.

Here the CDR3 DNA reads TGTGCCAGCAGCCCGCTAGCGGGAGTTCTAGATACGCAGTATTTT. Its protein product is CASSPLAGVLDTQYF. The J gene is TRBJ2-3, the V gene TRBV7-6, with 10 nucleotides matching TRBD2. Trimming cost V 5 bases and J 5 bases; bases outside gene matches: 7. CDR3 size: 15 residues. Germline CDR1 SGHVS, CDR2 FNYEAQ.

The V call is TRBV6-6, the J call TRBJ2-2; maybe TRBD2 (6 bases). There are 14 residues in the CDR3. Germline V gives CDR1 MNHNY, CDR2 SVGAGI (reference sequence). With 2 bases removed from V and 6 bases from J, the gap between germline ends came to 10 bases. CDR3 region: CASSYARLAGELFF. The CDR3 DNA sequence: TGTGCCAGCAGTTACGCACGACTAGCCGGGGAGCTGTTTTTT.

The V gene is TRBV5-1, the J gene TRBJ2-7; perhaps D is TRBD1 or TRBD2 (6 bases each). The CDR3 loop spans 16 amino acids. With 0 bases removed from V and 2 bases from J, the gap between germline ends came to 15 bases. The germline V gene has CDR1 SGHRS and CDR2 YFSETQ. The CDR3 nucleotides are TGCGCCAGCAGCTTGGGATGGGGGGACACCACCTACGAGCAGTACTTC. This translates into CASSLGWGDTTYEQYF.

The V call is TRBV29-1, the J call TRBJ1-3; D unclear. The CDR3 runs 11 residues. Trimming removed 1 base from V and 11 bases from J, with 9 bases in between. The V gene's germline CDR1 is SQVTM and CDR2 ANQGSEA. The CDR3 loop reads CSVEGREAIYF. The CDR3 DNA follows: TGCAGCGTTGAAGGGCGGGAGGCCATATATTTT.

The chain couples TRBV10-2 to TRBJ2-6; D is unclear. The germline V gene has CDR1 WSHSY and CDR2 SAAADI. Trimming pared 2 bases from V and 0 bases from J, leaving 8 bases between. This CDR3 comprises 16 residues. The CDR3 region is CASSELESSGANVLTF. The CDR3 DNA is TGCGCCAGCAGTGAGCTCGAGAGCTCTGGGGCCAACGTCCTGACTTTC.

In its sample, this clone was seen once. Other nucleotide sequences from this sample produce the same CDR3. The rearrangement links TRBV9 to TRBJ2-3; D call uncertain. V gave up 0 bases and J gave up 1 base, with 9 bases separating them. This CDR3 spans 15 amino acids. Germline CDR1 reads SGDLS; CDR2 reads YYNGEE. The CDR3 protein is CASSVGGEGTDTQYF. The DNA of the CDR3 is TGTGCCAGCAGCGTAGGTGGCGAGGGCACAGATACGCAGTATTTT.

This chain connects TRBV7-9 to TRBJ2-1; a possible D gene is TRBD2 (7 bases). There are 18 residues in the CDR3. Germline V gives CDR1 SEHNR, CDR2 FQNEAQ (reference sequence). The V and J ends lost 5 bases and 2 bases respectively, with 22 bases between them. The CDR3 DNA reads as TGTGCCAGCAGCGGCATCTCCCGGGGAGGGGGGGCCTACAATGAGCAGTTCTTC. This encodes CASSGISRGGGAYNEQFF.

The DNA for the CDR3 is TGCAGCGTCGACCTGGACAGGGAGGGAAATGGCTACACCTTC. This gives the protein CSVDLDREGNGYTF. The chain carries TRBV29-1 and TRBJ1-2, with 8 nucleotides matching TRBD1. The CDR3 covers 14 residues. Trimming took 6 bases from V and 6 from J; bases not matched to a gene: 12. Per germline, CDR1 SQVTM and CDR2 ANQGSEA.

This clone was recorded once. This chain links TRBV27 with TRBJ2-3, with D maybe TRBD2 (5 bases). The CDR3 is made up of 15 amino acids. Trimming shortened V by 5 bases and J by 4 bases, and 16 bases separated the two germline ends. Germline CDR1 MNHEY, CDR2 SMNVEV (reference sequence). The CDR3 region has the DNA TGTGCCAGCAGTCGGATCGGAGGAAGGGCAGATACGCAGTATTTT. It specifies CASSRIGGRADTQYF.

The chain joins TRBV4-1 to TRBJ2-7; perhaps TRBD1 as D (5 bases). Trimming removed 4 bases at V and 0 bases at J, with 7 bases between. This CDR3 spans 13 amino acids. Germline V gives CDR1 MGHRA, CDR2 YSYEKL. The CDR3 spells CASSPDISYEQYF. CDR3 nucleotides: TGCGCCAGCAGCCCGGACATCTCCTACGAGCAGTACTTC.

The V and J genes are TRBV7-9 and TRBJ1-4, with D perhaps matching TRBD1 (6 bases). V was clipped by 8 bases and J by 4 bases, with 8 bases between them. This CDR3 has 12 amino acids. Germline CDR1 and CDR2: SEHNR and FQNEAQ (reference sequence). The CDR3 region is CASGGYNEKLFF. Here the CDR3 DNA reads TGTGCCAGCGGGGGCTATAATGAAAAACTGTTTTTT.

V usage is TRBV7-2 and J usage is TRBJ1-2; no reliable D call. Germline CDR1 and CDR2: SGHTA and FQGNSA. This CDR3 is 13 amino acids long. Trimming took 2 bases from V and 4 from J, leaving 8 bases between them. CDR3 DNA: TGTGCCAGCAGCTTAAGTCGCGGCTATGGCTACACCTTC. Protein product: CASSLSRGYGYTF.

With respect to this clone: Other DNA sequences in this specimen translate into the identical CDR3. V is TRBV27 and J is TRBJ2-7; 7 bases map to TRBD1. CDR1 and CDR2 from the germline V gene are MNHEY and SMNVEV (reference sequence). The CDR3 consists of 13 residues. V shed 5 bases, J shed 3 bases, and the junction held 4 bases outside the gene matches. The CDR3 loop is CASSLRTGYEQYF. As DNA, the CDR3 is TGTGCCAGCAGTCTAAGGACAGGCTACGAGCAGTACTTC.

The chain employs TRBV16 and TRBJ2-1; 9 positions agree with TRBD2. CDR1 and CDR2 (germline): KGHSY, FQNENV. The CDR3 loop spans 16 amino acids. V was clipped by 0 bases and J by 10 bases; unmatched bases: 10. The CDR3 is CASSQSLAGVGEEQFF. The CDR3 region has the DNA TGTGCCAGCAGCCAATCTTTAGCGGGAGTAGGAGAGGAGCAGTTCTTC.

This sequence joins TRBV29-1 and TRBJ2-7, with 11 nucleotides matching TRBD1. The CDR3 spans 15 residues. J gave up 3 bases and V 1 base, and 5 bases lay outside the gene matches. CDR1 and CDR2 (germline): SQVTM, ANQGSEA. CDR3 protein: CSVEVPGQGDYEQYF. The CDR3 bases are TGCAGCGTTGAAGTCCCGGGACAGGGGGACTACGAGCAGTACTTC.

This clone was seen only a few times. This chain uses TRBV27 with TRBJ1-5, with no clear D. Germline CDR1 reads MNHEY; CDR2 reads SMNVEV (reference sequence). The CDR3 spans 13 residues. V lost 4 bases, J lost 3 bases, and 7 bases lay in between. This CDR3 reads CASSSRLNQPQHF. The CDR3 region has the DNA TGTGCCAGCAGTTCCAGGCTCAATCAGCCCCAGCATTTT.

This sequence joins TRBV27 and TRBJ2-1; 10 nucleotides align to TRBD2. Germline loops: CDR1 MNHEY, CDR2 SMNVEV (reference sequence). CDR3 length: 16 amino acids. V trimming: 5 bases; J trimming: 6 bases; junction bases outside the gene matches: 10. The CDR3 sequence is CASSTLTSGRSNEQFF. CDR3 sequence (DNA): TGTGCCAGCAGTACCCTGACTAGCGGGCGGTCCAATGAGCAGTTCTTC.

The rearrangement uses TRBV4-1 and TRBJ1-2, with D possibly TRBD1 on 5 matching bases. Per germline, CDR1 MGHRA and CDR2 YSYEKL. The CDR3 contains 15 residues. V was cut by 0 bases and J by 8 bases, with 16 bases left in between. The DNA for the CDR3 is TGCGCCAGCAGCCAAGATATGGCAGGGCCTAAAGGCTACACCTTC. This encodes CASSQDMAGPKGYTF.

As to this clone: The sample has other DNA sequences that encode this CDR3 too. The V call is TRBV27, the J call TRBJ2-5; 7 nucleotides match TRBD2. The CDR3 runs to 14 residues. V lost 2 bases to trimming and J lost 3 bases; unmatched junction nucleotides: 3. From germline, CDR1 is MNHEY and CDR2 SMNVEV (reference sequence). In DNA, the CDR3 is TGTGCCAGCAGTTTACTCGGACTAGAAGAGACCCAGTACTTC. As protein: CASSLLGLEETQYF.

The genes are TRBV2 and TRBJ2-7; no definite D call. The germline gives CDR1 SNHLY, CDR2 FYNNEI. The V and J ends lost 9 bases and 2 bases respectively, with 11 bases between them. The CDR3 sequence is 12 residues long. In DNA, the CDR3 is TGTGCCAGTTTATCAAAAACCTACGAGCAGTACTTC. Translating gives CASLSKTYEQYF.

J is TRBJ1-1 and V is TRBV13, with D perhaps TRBD1 (5 bases). This CDR3 is built from 14 residues. Trimming cost V 3 bases and J 0 bases, with 8 bases left between them. CDR1 is PRHDT and CDR2 is FYEKMQ in the germline V gene (reference sequence). As DNA, the CDR3 is TGTGCCAGCAGCTTCCAAGGGGTGAACACTGAAGCTTTCTTT. Translated: CASSFQGVNTEAFF.

The rearrangement joins TRBV5-4 to TRBJ1-2; 9 nucleotides line up with TRBD1. After removal of 2 bases from V and 5 bases from J, the junction contained 7 bases not matched to a gene. Germline V gene data show CDR1 as SGHNT and CDR2 as YYREEE (reference sequence). This CDR3 is 15 amino acids long. The CDR3 spells CASSFGQGISYGYTF. The DNA of the CDR3 is TGTGCCAGCAGCTTTGGACAGGGGATCTCGTATGGCTACACCTTC.